These 21 T cell receptor beta chains originate from one sample sequenced in a study of cytomegalovirus exposure and HLA in healthy donors. PCR was performed using 60 Vbeta and 13 Jbeta primers. Data came from immunoSEQ multiplex PCR; TCRdb stores just in-frame clones and leaves some out. The sample has about 140,000 clones, approximately 80% seen once. Sequencing used PBMCs. These receptors originate from a man aged 40-49 years in good health and CMV-seronegative.

This clone was recorded a few times. The chain is built from TRBV27 and TRBJ1-5; 7 bases align to TRBD1. This CDR3 is 15 amino acids long. After removal of 3 bases from V and 1 base from J, the junction contained 3 bases not matched to a gene. Germline V lookup: CDR1 MNHEY, CDR2 SMNVEV (reference sequence). This chain's CDR3 is CASSLQGQSNQPQHF. For the CDR3, the DNA is TGTGCCAGCAGTTTGCAGGGACAGAGCAATCAGCCCCAGCATTTT.

The chain links TRBV28 to TRBJ1-1, with D tentatively TRBD1 (6 bases). The CDR3 spans 14 residues. Trimming took 8 bases from V and 7 from J, leaving 20 bases between them. The germline V gene has CDR1 MDHEN and CDR2 SYDVKM. CDR3 amino acids: CASPPRGTRNEAFF. As DNA, the CDR3 is TGTGCCAGCCCTCCTAGGGGGACGAGAAATGAAGCTTTCTTT.

This rearrangement joins TRBV5-1 to TRBJ2-4; 8 bases fit TRBD1. The germline CDR1 and CDR2 sequences are SGHRS and YFSETQ. The trim removed 5 bases at V and 4 bases at J, leaving 2 bases unmatched. This CDR3 has 13 residues. The CDR3: CASRGTGKNIQYF. The CDR3 DNA reads as TGCGCCAGCAGAGGGACAGGAAAAAACATTCAGTACTTC.

The chain uses TRBV27 and TRBJ2-3; D call uncertain. This CDR3 comprises 11 residues. Looked up from germline, CDR1 is MNHEY and CDR2 is SMNVEV (reference sequence). V lost 6 bases to trimming and J lost 7 bases, with 8 bases between them. The DNA of the CDR3 is TGTGCCAGCAGGGGCGTATATACGCAGTATTTT. Residues: CASRGVYTQYF.

This clone showed up just a few times. The V and J genes are TRBV27 and TRBJ2-5; D is unclear. Germline V gene lookup returns CDR1 MNHEY and CDR2 SMNVEV (reference sequence). V was shortened by 6 bases and J by 4 bases, with 15 bases between the two germline ends. The CDR3 extends over 14 amino acids. Written as DNA, the CDR3 is TGTGCCAGCAGACGCACCTCTTCGGGAGAGACCCAGTACTTC. Its translation: CASRRTSSGETQYF.

The chain combines TRBV28 with TRBJ2-7, with D maybe TRBD1 (6 bases). The CDR3 length is 14 residues. CDR1 and CDR2 from the germline V gene are MDHEN and SYDVKM. The V end lost 3 bases, the J end lost 2 bases, and 11 bases lay between the germline ends. CDR3 residues: CASSLGAATYEQYF. The CDR3 DNA sequence: TGTGCCAGCAGTTTGGGGGCGGCAACCTACGAGCAGTACTTC. The complete variable domain, with remaining parts taken from reference TRBV28 and TRBJ2-7, reads DVKVTQSSRYLVKRTGEKVFLECVQDMDHENMFWYRQDPGLGLRLIYFSYDVKMKEKGDIPEGYSVSREKKERFSLILESASTNQTSMYLCASSLGAATYEQYFGPGTRLTVT.

The chain uses TRBV19 and TRBJ1-1; possible D gene TRBD1, 5 bases. The CDR3 consists of 14 residues. The ends were cut back, 6 bases at V and 2 bases at J, with 13 bases in the middle. Germline values: CDR1 LNHDA, CDR2 SQIVND (reference sequence). The CDR3 here is CASRWSGGNTEAFF. Here the CDR3 DNA reads TGTGCCAGTAGATGGTCCGGGGGTAACACTGAAGCTTTCTTT.

This rearrangement joins TRBV5-6 to TRBJ1-6; 9 bases line up with TRBD1. In germline, CDR1 is SGHDT, CDR2 YYEEEE. Losses at the gene ends were 4 bases for V and 7 bases for J; bases not matched to a gene: 6. The CDR3 covers 15 residues. The CDR3 region has the DNA TGTGCCAGCAGCGGGGGGACAGGGAGAAATTCACCCCTCCACTTT. Its protein product is CASSGGTGRNSPLHF. The whole variable domain, remainder taken from reference TRBV5-6 and TRBJ1-6, is DAGVTQSPTHLIKTRGQQVTLRCSPKSGHDTVSWYQQALGQGPQFIFQYYEEEERQRGNFPDRFSGHQFPNYSSELNVNALLLGDSALYLCASSGGTGRNSPLHFGNGTRLTVT.

The chain couples TRBV27 to TRBJ2-7; tentatively, D is TRBD1 (6 bases). Trimming removed 4 bases at V and 3 bases at J, with 13 bases between. The CDR3 length is 14 residues. Germline V gene lookup returns CDR1 MNHEY and CDR2 SMNVEV (reference sequence). This CDR3 is CASSSTGRGYEQYF. CDR3 DNA: TGTGCCAGCAGTTCGACAGGCCGGGGCTACGAGCAGTACTTC.

The CDR3 DNA is TGTGCCAGCAGTGAATCCCAGGGGGGCGTCGGGACCCAGTACTTC. Protein product: CASSESQGGVGTQYF. V usage is TRBV6-1 and J usage is TRBJ2-5, with TRBD1 as a possible D gene (7 bases). Germline V gives CDR1 MNHNS, CDR2 SASEGT. Between the trimmed V and J ends, which lost 2 bases and 7 bases, there was a span of 17 bases. The CDR3 has 15 residues.

This clone was seen once. The chain combines TRBV5-1 with TRBJ2-7, with 10 bases matching TRBD1. V lost 2 bases to trimming and J lost 2 bases; unmatched junction nucleotides: 4. CDR1 is SGHRS and CDR2 is YFSETQ in the germline V gene. The CDR3 is 15 residues long. The CDR3 region is CASSLGGTGAYEQYF. DNA of the CDR3: TGCGCCAGCAGCTTAGGGGGGACAGGGGCCTACGAGCAGTACTTC.

The chain combines TRBV5-1 with TRBJ2-5; perhaps TRBD2 as D (6 bases). The CDR3 is 14 residues long. V was shortened by 2 bases and J by 5 bases, with 13 bases between the two germline ends. Germline CDR1 reads SGHRS; CDR2 reads YFSETQ. The CDR3 protein is CASSFWGEVETQYF. The CDR3 DNA sequence: TGCGCCAGCAGCTTCTGGGGGGAGGTGGAGACCCAGTACTTC. Using reference TRBV5-1 and TRBJ2-5 for the parts outside the CDR3, the full variable domain is KAGVTQTPRYLIKTRGQQVTLSCSPISGHRSVSWYQQTPGQGLQFLFEYFSETQRNKGNFPGRFSGRQFSNSRSEMNVSTLELGDSALYLCASSFWGEVETQYFGPGTRLLVL.

J is TRBJ2-3 and V is TRBV2; 9 bases are shared with TRBD2. Germline loops: CDR1 SNHLY, CDR2 FYNNEI. Trimming took 7 bases from V and 0 from J; bases not matched to a gene: 14. CDR3 length equals 18 residues. Here the CDR3 DNA reads TGTGCCAGCACAGCGATAGCGGGAGTTTGGCCTAGCACAGATACGCAGTATTTT. Translation: CASTAIAGVWPSTDTQYF.

The gene calls are TRBV4-3 and TRBJ2-7; 7 bases map to TRBD1. In germline, CDR1 is LGHNA, CDR2 YSLEER. Losses at the gene ends were 1 base for V and 4 bases for J; bases not matched to a gene: 4. The CDR3 runs 14 residues. The CDR3 sequence: CASSQATTGYEQYF. CDR3 DNA: TGCGCCAGCAGCCAAGCGACGACAGGGTACGAGCAGTACTTC.

J is TRBJ2-3 and V is TRBV11-3; the D gene is possibly TRBD2 (6 bases). V was cut by 4 bases and J by 4 bases, with 9 bases left in between. This CDR3 spans 13 amino acids. Germline CDR1 is SGHNT and CDR2 is YENEEA. In nucleotides, the CDR3 is TGTGCCAGCAGCTCGGGGGTGGCAGATACGCAGTATTTT. Its protein product is CASSSGVADTQYF.

The chain joins TRBV28 to TRBJ2-3; TRBD1 agrees at 7 bases. The V and J ends lost 4 bases and 3 bases, in that order; junction bases with no gene match: 10. From germline, CDR1 is MDHEN and CDR2 SYDVKM. CDR3 size: 16 residues. CDR3 loop: CASSSDRTGGTDTQYF. The CDR3 DNA sequence: TGTGCCAGCAGTTCGGACCGGACAGGTGGGACAGATACGCAGTATTTT.

The chain combines TRBV15 with TRBJ1-1; D uncertain. Per the germline V gene, CDR1 is LNHNV and CDR2 is YYDKDF (reference sequence). The V gene lost 0 bases and the J gene lost 3 bases, with 8 bases spanning the gap. The CDR3 runs to 14 residues. The CDR3 nucleotides are TGTGCCACCAGCAGAGAGGAGGAACACACTGAAGCTTTCTTT. Protein: CATSREEEHTEAFF. Using reference TRBV15 and TRBJ1-1 for the parts outside the CDR3, the full variable domain is DAMVIQNPRYQVTQFGKPVTLSCSQTLNHNVMYWYQQKSSQAPKLLFHYYDKDFNNEADTPDNFQSRRPNTSFCFLDIRSPGLGDTAMYLCATSREEEHTEAFFGQGTRLTVV.

The rearrangement uses TRBV6-1 and TRBJ2-2, with 7 bases lining up with TRBD2. CDR3 length: 16 residues. V lost 1 base to trimming and J lost 4 bases; unmatched junction nucleotides: 6. CDR1 is MNHNS, CDR2 SASEGT, per germline. As DNA, the CDR3 is TGTGCCAGCAGTGAAGTGGGGGGGAGGGGCACCGGGGAGCTGTTTTTT. This encodes CASSEVGGRGTGELFF.

V gene TRBV13 combines with J gene TRBJ2-2, with 10 bases fitting TRBD2. The CDR3 length is 18 residues. J was trimmed by 7 bases and V by 1 base; bases with no gene match: 12. Per germline, CDR1 PRHDT and CDR2 FYEKMQ (reference sequence). The CDR3 spells CASSLAYSSGRAGGELFF. The CDR3 bases are TGTGCCAGCAGCTTAGCTTATTCGAGCGGGAGGGCCGGCGGGGAGCTGTTTTTT.

The CDR3 coding sequence is TGTGCCTGGAGCGGGGGAAGGTCTGGAAACACCATATATTTT. This encodes CAWSGGRSGNTIYF. This sequence joins TRBV30 and TRBJ1-3; tentative D call: TRBD1 (5 bases). The CDR3 has 14 residues. V was clipped by 3 bases and J by 1 base, with 10 bases between them. Germline V lookup: CDR1 GTSNPN, CDR2 SVGIG (reference sequence).

CDR3 loop: CASSQAAGQGIYEQYF. In nucleotides, the CDR3 is TGCGCCAGCAGCCAAGCCGCCGGACAGGGGATATACGAGCAGTACTTC. This sequence joins TRBV4-3 and TRBJ2-7, with 9 bases lining up with TRBD1. J was trimmed by 4 bases and V by 1 base; bases with no gene match: 8. Germline V CDR1 and CDR2: LGHNA, YSLEER. This CDR3 has 16 residues.